Sequencing of this TCR beta chain was carried out in a study of cytomegalovirus exposure and HLA in healthy donors. The assay was immunoSEQ multiplex PCR, and TCRdb's table has in-frame clones only and misses some. Among approximately 65,000 clones listed, almost 95% were seen once. The study's findings and limits: Researchers counted 180 or so TCR beta chains as cytomegalovirus-associated. Within the approximately 110 validation repertoires, first-cohort TCR clusters tended to co-occur, according to a later analysis. Through in vitro validation, a few CMV-associated chains were shown to be specific for CMV antigens.

Concerning this clone itself: Its antigen is as yet unknown.

The receptor's source is a man between 18 and 35 years old in good health and CMV-seropositive. Sequenced: PBMCs.

This chain's CDR3 is CASSAGTSGRVWQFF. The CDR3 DNA reads as TGTGCCAGCAGTGCCGGGACTAGCGGGAGAGTTTGGCAGTTCTTC. The chain joins TRBV2 to TRBJ2-1; TRBD2 matches 14 bases. V shed 4 bases, J shed 12 bases, and the junction held 8 bases outside the gene matches. Germline V gene data show CDR1 as SNHLY and CDR2 as FYNNEI. This CDR3 contains 15 residues.